The subject of this entry is one T cell receptor beta chain. Its specificity is not known. Other DNA sequences in this specimen translate into the identical CDR3. The data were obtained in a study of shared clonotypes between healthy human individuals. For unsorted PBMC, 250 to 350 ng DNA per replicate equaled around 27,000 T cell genomes. PBMC DNA, left unsorted, was sequenced on ten immunoSEQ deep assay plates. Measured with immunoSEQ multiplex PCR; TCRdb has only the in-frame clones, and not every one. There are 550,000 to 600,000 clones in the sample; around three quarters occur only once, and around 12% lies in the top ten. The CDR3 runs 17 residues. Per the germline V gene, CDR1 is LGHNA and CDR2 is YSLEER. Deletions cut 0 bases from V and 4 bases from J, with 15 bases between. Healthy HIV-negative adults with no recent acute infections or vaccinations were recruited as donors. Study-level points and caveats: Investigators collected only blood, and repertoires in tissues likely differ.

The chain has TRBV4-3 and TRBJ2-2, with TRBD2 as a possible D gene (6 bases). Source material: PBMCs. This TCR came from a woman aged 40 to 50 in good health. Some clones in this sample may be carry-over from other donors' samples. The DNA for the CDR3 is TGCGCCAGCAGCCAAGAAGTTGCGGGACCACTCACCGGGGAGCTGTTTTTT. Translated, it gives CASSQEVAGPLTGELFF.